This T cell receptor (beta chain) was recorded in a study of technical replicates of blood from several donors. Sequencing used immunoSEQ multiplex PCR; TCRdb keeps in-frame clones, though not all of them. The data show over 85,000 clones, with roughly 94% seen just once and about 0.23% held by the top ten. This clone was counted once. Trimming took 0 bases from V and 0 from J; bases not matched to a gene: 14. This CDR3 has 20 residues. The germline V gene encodes CDR1 SGHDN and CDR2 FVKESK. The chain combines TRBV14 with TRBJ1-3, with 7 bases matching TRBD1. Sequencing was performed on T cells isolated from PBMCs. The source is a human donor in good health. The CDR3 nucleotides are TGTGCCAGCAGCCAAGAAAGGGGTTGGACAGGATGGAACTCTGGAAACACCATATATTTT. Protein product: CASSQERGWTGWNSGNTIYF.